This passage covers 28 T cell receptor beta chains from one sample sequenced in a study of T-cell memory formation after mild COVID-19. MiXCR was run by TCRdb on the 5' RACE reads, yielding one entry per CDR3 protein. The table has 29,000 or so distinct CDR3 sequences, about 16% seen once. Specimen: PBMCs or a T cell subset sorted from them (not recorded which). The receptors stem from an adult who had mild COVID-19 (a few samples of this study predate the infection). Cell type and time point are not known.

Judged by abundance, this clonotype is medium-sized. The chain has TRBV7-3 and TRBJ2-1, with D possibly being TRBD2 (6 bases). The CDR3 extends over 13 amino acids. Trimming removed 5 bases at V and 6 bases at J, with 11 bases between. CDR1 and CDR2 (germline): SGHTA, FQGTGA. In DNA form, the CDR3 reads TGTGCCAGCAGCCCCGGGACTTCCAATGAGCAGTTCTTC. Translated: CASSPGTSNEQFF.

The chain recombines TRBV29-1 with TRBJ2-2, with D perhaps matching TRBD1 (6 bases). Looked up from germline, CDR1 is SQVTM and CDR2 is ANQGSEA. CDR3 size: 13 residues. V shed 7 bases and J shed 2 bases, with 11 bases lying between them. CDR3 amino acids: CSGGTLNTGELFF. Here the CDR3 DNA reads TGCAGCGGGGGGACACTTAACACCGGGGAGCTGTTTTTT.

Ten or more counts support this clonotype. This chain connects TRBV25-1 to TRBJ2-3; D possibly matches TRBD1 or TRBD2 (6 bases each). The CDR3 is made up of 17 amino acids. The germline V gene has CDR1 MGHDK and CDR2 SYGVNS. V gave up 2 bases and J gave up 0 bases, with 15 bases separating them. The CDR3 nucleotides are TGTGCCAGCAGTGAAAGTGGAGGGGGGACAAGCACAGATACGCAGTATTTT. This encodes CASSESGGGTSTDTQYF.

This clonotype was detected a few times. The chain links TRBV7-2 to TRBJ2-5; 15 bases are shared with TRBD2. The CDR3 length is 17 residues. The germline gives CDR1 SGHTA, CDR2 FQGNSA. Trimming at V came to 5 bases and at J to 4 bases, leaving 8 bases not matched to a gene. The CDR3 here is CASSAGLAGGFRETQYF. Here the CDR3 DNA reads TGTGCCAGCAGCGCGGGACTAGCGGGAGGATTTCGAGAGACCCAGTACTTC.

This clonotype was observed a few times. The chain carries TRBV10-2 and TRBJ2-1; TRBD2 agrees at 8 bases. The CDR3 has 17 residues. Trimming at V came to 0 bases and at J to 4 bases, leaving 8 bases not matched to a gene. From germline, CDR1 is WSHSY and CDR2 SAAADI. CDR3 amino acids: CASSESTRVAGYNEQFF. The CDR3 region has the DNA TGCGCCAGCAGTGAGTCGACTCGGGTAGCGGGGTACAATGAGCAGTTCTTC.

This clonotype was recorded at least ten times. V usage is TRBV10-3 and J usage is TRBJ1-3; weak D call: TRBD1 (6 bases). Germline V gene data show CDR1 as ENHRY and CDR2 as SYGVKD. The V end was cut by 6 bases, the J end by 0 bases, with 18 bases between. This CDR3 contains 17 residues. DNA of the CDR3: TGTGCCATCAGCGGACAGACGTACGGCTCCTCTGGAAACACCATATATTTT. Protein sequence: CAISGQTYGSSGNTIYF.

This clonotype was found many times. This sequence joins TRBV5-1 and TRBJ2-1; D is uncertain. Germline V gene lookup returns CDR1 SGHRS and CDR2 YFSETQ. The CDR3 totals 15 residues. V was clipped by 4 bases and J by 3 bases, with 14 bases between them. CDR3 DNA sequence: TGCGCCAGCAGCCCGGCCGGCGAGGTCTACAATGAGCAGTTCTTC. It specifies CASSPAGEVYNEQFF.

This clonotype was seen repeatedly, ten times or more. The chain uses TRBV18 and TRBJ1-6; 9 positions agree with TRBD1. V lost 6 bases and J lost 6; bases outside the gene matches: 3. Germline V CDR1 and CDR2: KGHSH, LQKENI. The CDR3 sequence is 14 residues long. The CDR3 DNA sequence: TGTGCCAGCTCGCAGACAGGGGGTAATTCACCCCTCCACTTT. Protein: CASSQTGGNSPLHF.

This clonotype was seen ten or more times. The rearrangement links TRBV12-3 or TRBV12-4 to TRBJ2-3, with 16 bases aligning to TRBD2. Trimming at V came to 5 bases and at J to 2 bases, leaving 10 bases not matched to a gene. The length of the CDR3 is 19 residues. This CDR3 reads CASSGRGLAGGRPTDTQYF. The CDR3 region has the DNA TGTGCCAGCAGTGGAAGGGGACTAGCGGGGGGGCGTCCCACAGATACGCAGTATTTT.

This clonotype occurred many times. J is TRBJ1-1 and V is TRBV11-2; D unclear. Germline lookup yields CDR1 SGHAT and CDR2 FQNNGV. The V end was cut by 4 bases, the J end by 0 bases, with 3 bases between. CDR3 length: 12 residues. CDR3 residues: CASSWLNTEAFF. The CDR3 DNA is TGTGCCAGCAGCTGGTTGAACACTGAAGCTTTCTTT.

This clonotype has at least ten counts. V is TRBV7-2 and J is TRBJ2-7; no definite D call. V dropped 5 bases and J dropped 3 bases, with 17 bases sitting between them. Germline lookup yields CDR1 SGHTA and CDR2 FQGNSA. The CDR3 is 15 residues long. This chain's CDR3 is CASSPFSSSSYEQYF. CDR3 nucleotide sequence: TGTGCCAGCAGCCCCTTCAGTTCTAGTAGCTACGAGCAGTACTTC.

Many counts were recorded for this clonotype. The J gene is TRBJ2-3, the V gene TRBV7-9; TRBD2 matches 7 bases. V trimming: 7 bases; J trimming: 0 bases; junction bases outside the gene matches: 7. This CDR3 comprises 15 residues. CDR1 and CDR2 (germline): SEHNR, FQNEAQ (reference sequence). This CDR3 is CASNPGGPSTDTQYF. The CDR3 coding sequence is TGTGCCAGCAACCCGGGGGGTCCGAGCACAGATACGCAGTATTTT.

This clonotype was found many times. CDR3 nucleotide sequence: TGTGCCACCAGCAGAACGGGACAGGGGATAAAGACCCAGTACTTC. This codes for CATSRTGQGIKTQYF. J is TRBJ2-5 and V is TRBV15; 10 bases line up with TRBD1. Per the germline V gene, CDR1 is LNHNV and CDR2 is YYDKDF (reference sequence). This CDR3 comprises 15 residues. The J segment lost 6 bases and the V segment lost 2 bases, leaving 6 bases of the junction unmatched.

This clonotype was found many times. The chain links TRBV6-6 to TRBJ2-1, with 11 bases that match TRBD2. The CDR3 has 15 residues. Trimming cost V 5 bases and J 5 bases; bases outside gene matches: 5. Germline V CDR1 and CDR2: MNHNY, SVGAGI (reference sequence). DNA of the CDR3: TGTGCCAGCAGTCTCATAGCGGGGGGGAACAATGAGCAGTTCTTC. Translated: CASSLIAGGNNEQFF.

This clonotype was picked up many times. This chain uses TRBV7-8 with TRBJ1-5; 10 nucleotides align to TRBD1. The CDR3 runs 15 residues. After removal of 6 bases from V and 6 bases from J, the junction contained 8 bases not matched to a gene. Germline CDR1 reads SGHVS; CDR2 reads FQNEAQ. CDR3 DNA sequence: TGTGCCAGCAGTTCGTCCCGGGACAGGGGTCAGCCCCAGCATTTT. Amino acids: CASSSSRDRGQPQHF. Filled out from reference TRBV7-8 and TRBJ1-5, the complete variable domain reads GAGVSQSPRYKVAKRGQDVALRCDPISGHVSLFWYQQALGQGPEFLTYFQNEAQLDKSGLPSDRFFAERPEGSVSTLKIQRTQQEDSAVYLCASSSSRDRGQPQHFGDGTRLSIL.

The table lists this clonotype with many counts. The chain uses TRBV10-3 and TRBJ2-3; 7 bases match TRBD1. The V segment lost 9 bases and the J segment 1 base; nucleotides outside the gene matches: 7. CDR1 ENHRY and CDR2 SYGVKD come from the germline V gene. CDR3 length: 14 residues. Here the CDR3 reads CAIRQGPGTDTQYF. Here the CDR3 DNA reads TGTGCCATTCGACAGGGTCCGGGCACAGATACGCAGTATTTT.

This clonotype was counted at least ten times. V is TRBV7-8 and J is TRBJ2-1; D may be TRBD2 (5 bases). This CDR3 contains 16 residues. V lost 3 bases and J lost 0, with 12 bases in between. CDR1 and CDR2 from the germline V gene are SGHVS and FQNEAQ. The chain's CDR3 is CASSLISGASYNEQFF. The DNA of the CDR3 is TGTGCCAGCAGCTTGATAAGCGGAGCCTCCTACAATGAGCAGTTCTTC.

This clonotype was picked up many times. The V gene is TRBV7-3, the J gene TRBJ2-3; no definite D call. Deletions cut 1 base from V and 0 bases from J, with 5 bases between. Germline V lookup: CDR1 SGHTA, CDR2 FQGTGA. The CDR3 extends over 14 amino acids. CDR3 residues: CASSLIPSTDTQYF. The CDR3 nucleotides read TGTGCCAGCAGCTTAATCCCTAGCACAGATACGCAGTATTTT.

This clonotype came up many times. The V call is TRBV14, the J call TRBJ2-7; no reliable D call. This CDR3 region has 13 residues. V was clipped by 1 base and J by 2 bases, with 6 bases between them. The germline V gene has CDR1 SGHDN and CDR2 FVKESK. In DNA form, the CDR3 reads TGTGCCAGCAGCCAAGCCAGCGCCTACGAGCAGTACTTC. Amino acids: CASSQASAYEQYF.

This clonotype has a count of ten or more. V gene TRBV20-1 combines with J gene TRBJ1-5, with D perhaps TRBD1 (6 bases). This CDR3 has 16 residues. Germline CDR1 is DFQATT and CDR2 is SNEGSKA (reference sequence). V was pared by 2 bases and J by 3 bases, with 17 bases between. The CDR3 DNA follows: TGCAGTGCTAGAAGCCGGACAGTTGCTTTCAATCAGCCCCAGCATTTT. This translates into CSARSRTVAFNQPQHF.

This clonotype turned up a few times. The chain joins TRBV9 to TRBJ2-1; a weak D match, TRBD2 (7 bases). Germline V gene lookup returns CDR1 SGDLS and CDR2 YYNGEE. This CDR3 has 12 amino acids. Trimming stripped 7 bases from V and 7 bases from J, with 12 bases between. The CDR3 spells CASGGAFNEQFF. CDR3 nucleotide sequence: TGTGCCAGCGGGGGGGCGTTTAATGAGCAGTTCTTC.

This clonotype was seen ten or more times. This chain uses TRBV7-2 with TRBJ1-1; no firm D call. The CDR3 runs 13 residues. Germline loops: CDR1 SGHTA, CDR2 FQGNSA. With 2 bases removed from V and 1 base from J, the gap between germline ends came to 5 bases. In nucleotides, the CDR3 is TGTGCCAGCAGCTTAACCCCGAACACTGAAGCTTTCTTT. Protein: CASSLTPNTEAFF.

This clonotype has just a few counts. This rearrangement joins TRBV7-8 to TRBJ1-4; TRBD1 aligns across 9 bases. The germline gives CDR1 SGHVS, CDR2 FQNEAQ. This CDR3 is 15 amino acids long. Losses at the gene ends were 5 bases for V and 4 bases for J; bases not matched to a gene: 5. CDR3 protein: CASSRGGQGNEKLFF. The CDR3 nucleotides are TGTGCCAGCAGCCGCGGGGGACAGGGTAATGAAAAACTGTTTTTT.

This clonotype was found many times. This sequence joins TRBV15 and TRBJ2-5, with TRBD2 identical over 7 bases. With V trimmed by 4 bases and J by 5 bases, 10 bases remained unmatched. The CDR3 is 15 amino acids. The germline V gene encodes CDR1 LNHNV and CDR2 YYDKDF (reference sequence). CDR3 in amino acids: CATSIRPGGGETQYF. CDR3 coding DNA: TGTGCCACCAGCATCCGTCCGGGGGGAGGGGAGACCCAGTACTTC.

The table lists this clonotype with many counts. CDR3 amino acids: CASSLRSAGGGTDTQYF. CDR3 coding DNA: TGTGCCAGCAGCTTAAGGTCGGCGGGAGGAGGAACAGATACGCAGTATTTT. The rearrangement uses TRBV7-8 and TRBJ2-3; 8 nucleotides align to TRBD2. CDR3 length: 17 amino acids. Trimming cost V 2 bases and J 3 bases; bases outside gene matches: 10. Germline CDR1 reads SGHVS; CDR2 reads FQNEAQ.

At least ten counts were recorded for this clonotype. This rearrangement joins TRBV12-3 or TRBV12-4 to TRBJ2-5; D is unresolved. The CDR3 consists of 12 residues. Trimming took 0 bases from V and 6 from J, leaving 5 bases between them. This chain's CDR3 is CASSLASKTQYF. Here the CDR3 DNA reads TGTGCCAGCAGTTTAGCTTCTAAGACCCAGTACTTC.

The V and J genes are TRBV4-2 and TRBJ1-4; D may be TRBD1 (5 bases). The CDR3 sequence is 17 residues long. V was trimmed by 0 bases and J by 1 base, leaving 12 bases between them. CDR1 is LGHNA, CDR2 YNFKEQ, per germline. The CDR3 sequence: CASSQDTRGRTNEKLFF. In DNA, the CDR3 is TGTGCCAGCAGCCAAGATACGCGGGGACGAACTAATGAAAAACTGTTTTTT.

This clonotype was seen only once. CDR3 bases: TGCGCCAGCAGCTTGTCACCAGGGGCCTACGAGCAGTACTTC. Amino acids: CASSLSPGAYEQYF. The rearrangement uses TRBV5-1 and TRBJ2-7, with a tentative D call TRBD1 (6 bases). The CDR3 loop spans 14 amino acids. Germline V CDR1 and CDR2: SGHRS, YFSETQ. V was pared by 1 base and J by 2 bases, with 10 bases between.